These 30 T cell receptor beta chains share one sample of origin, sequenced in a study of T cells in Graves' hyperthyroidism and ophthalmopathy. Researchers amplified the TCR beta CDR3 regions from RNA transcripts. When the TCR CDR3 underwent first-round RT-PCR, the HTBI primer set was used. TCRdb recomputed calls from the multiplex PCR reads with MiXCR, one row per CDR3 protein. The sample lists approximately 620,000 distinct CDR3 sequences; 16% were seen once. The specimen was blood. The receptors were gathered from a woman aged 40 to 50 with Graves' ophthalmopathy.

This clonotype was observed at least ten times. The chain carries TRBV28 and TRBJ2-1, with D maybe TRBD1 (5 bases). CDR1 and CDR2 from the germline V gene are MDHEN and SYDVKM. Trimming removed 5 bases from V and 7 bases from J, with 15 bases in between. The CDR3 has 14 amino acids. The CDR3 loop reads CASSLRVTQNEQFF. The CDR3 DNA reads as TGTGCCAGCAGTCTCAGGGTTACCCAGAATGAGCAGTTCTTC.

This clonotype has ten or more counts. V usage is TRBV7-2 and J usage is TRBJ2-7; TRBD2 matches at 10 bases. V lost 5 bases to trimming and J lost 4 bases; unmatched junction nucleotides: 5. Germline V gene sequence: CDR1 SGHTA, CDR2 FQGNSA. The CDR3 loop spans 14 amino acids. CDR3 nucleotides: TGTGCCAGCAGCCTAAGGACTAGCGGTTACGAGCAGTACTTC. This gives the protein CASSLRTSGYEQYF.

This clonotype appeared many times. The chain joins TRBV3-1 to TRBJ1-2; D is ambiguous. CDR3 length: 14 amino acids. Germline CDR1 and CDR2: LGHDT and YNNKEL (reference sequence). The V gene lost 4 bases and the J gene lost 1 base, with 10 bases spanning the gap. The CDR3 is CASSPVEGNYGYTF. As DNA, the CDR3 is TGTGCCAGCAGCCCGGTGGAGGGTAACTATGGCTACACCTTC.

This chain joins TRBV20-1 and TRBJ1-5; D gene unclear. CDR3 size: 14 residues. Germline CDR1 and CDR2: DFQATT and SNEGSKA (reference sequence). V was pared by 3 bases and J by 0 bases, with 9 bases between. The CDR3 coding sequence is TGCAGTGCTAGGGGAAACTTTAGCAATCAGCCCCAGCATTTT. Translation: CSARGNFSNQPQHF.

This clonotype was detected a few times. Here the CDR3 reads CASSLASGLPNTQYF. Here the CDR3 DNA reads TGCGCCAGCAGCTTGGCCAGTGGACTACCAAATACGCAGTATTTT. The chain has TRBV5-1 and TRBJ2-3, with TRBD2 as a possible D gene (6 bases). With 0 bases removed from V and 7 bases from J, the gap between germline ends came to 15 bases. CDR1 is SGHRS and CDR2 is YFSETQ in the germline V gene. The CDR3 is made up of 15 amino acids.

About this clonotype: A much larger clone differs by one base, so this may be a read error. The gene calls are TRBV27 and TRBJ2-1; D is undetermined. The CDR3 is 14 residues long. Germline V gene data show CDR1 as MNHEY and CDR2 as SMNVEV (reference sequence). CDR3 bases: TGTGCCAGCAAGGTAGGCCTCTCCTACAATGAGCGGTTCTTC. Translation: CASKVGLSYNERFF.

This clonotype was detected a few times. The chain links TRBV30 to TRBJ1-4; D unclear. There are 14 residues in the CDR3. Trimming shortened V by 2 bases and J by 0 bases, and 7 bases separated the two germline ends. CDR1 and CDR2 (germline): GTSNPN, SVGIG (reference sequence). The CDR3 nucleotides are TGTGCCTGGAGTTTTGCCGCAACTAATGAAAAACTGTTTTTT. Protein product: CAWSFAATNEKLFF.

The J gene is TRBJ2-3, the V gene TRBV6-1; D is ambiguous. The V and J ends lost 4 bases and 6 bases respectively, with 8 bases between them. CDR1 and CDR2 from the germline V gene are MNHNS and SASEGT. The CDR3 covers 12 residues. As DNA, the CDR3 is TGTGCCAGCAGTGGGGCTCCGGATACGCAGTATTTT. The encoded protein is CASSGAPDTQYF.

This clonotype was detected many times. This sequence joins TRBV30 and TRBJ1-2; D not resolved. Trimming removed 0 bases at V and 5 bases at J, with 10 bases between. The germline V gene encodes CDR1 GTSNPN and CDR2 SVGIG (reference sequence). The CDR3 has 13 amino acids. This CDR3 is CAWSVGPTYGYTF. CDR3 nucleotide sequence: TGTGCCTGGAGTGTAGGGCCGACATATGGCTACACCTTC.

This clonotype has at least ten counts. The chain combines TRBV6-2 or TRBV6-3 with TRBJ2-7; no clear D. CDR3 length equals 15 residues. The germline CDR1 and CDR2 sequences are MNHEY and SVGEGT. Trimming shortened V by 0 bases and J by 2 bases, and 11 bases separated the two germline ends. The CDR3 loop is CASSYSGPVPYEQYF. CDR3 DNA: TGTGCCAGCAGTTACTCTGGACCGGTACCCTACGAGCAGTACTTC.

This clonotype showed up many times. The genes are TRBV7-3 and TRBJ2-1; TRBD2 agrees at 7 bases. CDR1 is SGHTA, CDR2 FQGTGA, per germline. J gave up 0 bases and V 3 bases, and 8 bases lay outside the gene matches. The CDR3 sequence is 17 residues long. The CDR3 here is CASSFSGSGGSYNEQFF. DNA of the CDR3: TGTGCCAGCAGCTTCTCCGGGTCGGGGGGCTCCTACAATGAGCAGTTCTTC.

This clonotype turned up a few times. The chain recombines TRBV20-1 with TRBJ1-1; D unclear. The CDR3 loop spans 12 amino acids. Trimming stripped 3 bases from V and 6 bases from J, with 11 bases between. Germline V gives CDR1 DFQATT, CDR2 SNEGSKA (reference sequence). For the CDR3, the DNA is TGCAGTGCTAGGGATATCCGGCCTGAAGCTTTCTTT. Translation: CSARDIRPEAFF.

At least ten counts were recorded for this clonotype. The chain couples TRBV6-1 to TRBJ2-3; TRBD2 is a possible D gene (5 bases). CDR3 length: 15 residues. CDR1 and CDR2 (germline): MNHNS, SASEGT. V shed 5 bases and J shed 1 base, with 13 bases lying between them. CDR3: CASSHEGTGTDTQYF. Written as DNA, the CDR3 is TGTGCCAGCAGTCACGAGGGTACGGGCACAGATACGCAGTATTTT.

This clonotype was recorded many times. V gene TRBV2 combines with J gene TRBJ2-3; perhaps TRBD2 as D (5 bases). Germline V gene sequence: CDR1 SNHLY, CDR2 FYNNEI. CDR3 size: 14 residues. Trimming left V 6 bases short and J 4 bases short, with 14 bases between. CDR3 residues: CASSGGLRADTQYF. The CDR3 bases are TGTGCCAGCAGCGGCGGCTTGAGGGCAGATACGCAGTATTTT.

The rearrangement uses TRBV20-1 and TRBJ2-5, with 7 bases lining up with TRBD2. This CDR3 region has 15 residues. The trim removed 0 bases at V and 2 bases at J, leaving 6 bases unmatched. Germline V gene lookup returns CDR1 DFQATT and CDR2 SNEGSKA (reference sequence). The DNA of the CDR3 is TGCAGTGCTAGAGAGCCGGGACTACTTCAAGAGACCCAGTACTTC. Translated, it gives CSAREPGLLQETQYF.

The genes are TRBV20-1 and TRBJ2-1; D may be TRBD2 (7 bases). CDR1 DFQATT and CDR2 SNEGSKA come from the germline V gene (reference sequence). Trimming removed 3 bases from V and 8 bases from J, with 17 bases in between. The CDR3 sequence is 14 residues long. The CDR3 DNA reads TGCAGTGCTAGTCGGGGGGCGAGCAGCGATGAGCAGTTCTTC. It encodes CSASRGASSDEQFF.

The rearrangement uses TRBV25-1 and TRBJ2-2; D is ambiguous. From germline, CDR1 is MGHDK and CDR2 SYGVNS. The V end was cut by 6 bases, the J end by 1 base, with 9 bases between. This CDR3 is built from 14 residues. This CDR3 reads CASRGQQNTGELFF. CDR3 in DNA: TGTGCCAGCAGAGGCCAGCAGAACACCGGGGAGCTGTTTTTT.

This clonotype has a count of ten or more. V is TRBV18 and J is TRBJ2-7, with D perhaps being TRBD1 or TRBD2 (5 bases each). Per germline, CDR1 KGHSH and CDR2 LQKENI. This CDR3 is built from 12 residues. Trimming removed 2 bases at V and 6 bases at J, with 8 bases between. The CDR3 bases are TGTGCCAGCTCACCAGGGGACCGCGAGCAGTACTTC. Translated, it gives CASSPGDREQYF.

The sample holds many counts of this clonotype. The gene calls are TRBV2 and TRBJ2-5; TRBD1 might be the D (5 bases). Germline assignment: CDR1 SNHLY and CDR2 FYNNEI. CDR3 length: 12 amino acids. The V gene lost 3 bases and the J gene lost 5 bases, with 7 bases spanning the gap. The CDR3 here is CASSDRVETQYF. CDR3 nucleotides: TGTGCCAGCAGTGACAGGGTTGAGACCCAGTACTTC.

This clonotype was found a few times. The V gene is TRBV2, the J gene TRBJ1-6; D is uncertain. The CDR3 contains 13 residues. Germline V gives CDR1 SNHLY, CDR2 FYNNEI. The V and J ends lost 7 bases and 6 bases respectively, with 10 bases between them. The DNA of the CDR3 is TGTGCCAGCATCCCGGGTCCTAATTCACCCCTCCACTTT. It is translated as CASIPGPNSPLHF.

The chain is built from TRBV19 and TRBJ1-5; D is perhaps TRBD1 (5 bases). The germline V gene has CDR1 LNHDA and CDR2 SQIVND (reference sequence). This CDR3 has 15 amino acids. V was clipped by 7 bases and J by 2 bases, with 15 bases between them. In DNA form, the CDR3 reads TGTGCCAGTAAAAATCAGGGTCCAGGCAATCAGCCCCAGCATTTT. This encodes CASKNQGPGNQPQHF.

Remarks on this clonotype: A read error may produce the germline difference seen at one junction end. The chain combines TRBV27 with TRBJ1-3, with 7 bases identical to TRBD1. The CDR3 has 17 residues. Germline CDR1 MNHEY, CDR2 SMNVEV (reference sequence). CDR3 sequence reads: CASRSAWQGVSGNTTYF. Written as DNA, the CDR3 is TGTGCCAGCCGCTCTGCCTGGCAGGGGGTCTCTGGAAACACCACATATTTT.

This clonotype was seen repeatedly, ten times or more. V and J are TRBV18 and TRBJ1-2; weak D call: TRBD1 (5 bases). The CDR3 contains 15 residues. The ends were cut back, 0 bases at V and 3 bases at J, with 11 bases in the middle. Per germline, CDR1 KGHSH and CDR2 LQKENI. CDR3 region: CASSPPPGMDYGYTF. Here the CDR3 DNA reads TGTGCCAGCTCACCACCTCCAGGGATGGACTATGGCTACACCTTC.

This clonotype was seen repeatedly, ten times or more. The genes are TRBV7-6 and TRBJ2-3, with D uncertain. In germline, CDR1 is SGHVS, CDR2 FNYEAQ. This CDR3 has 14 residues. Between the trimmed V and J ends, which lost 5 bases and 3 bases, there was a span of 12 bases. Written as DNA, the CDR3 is TGTGCCAGCAGCCCTGGCCTGAGGACAGATACGCAGTATTTT. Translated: CASSPGLRTDTQYF.

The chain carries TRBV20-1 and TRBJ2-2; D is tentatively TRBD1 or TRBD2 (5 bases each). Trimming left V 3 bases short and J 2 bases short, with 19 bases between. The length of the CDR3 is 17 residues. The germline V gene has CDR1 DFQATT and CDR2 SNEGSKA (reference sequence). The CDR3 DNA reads TGCAGTGCTAGGCCTCGGGACGGAGCATTTAACACCGGGGAGCTGTTTTTT. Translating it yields CSARPRDGAFNTGELFF.

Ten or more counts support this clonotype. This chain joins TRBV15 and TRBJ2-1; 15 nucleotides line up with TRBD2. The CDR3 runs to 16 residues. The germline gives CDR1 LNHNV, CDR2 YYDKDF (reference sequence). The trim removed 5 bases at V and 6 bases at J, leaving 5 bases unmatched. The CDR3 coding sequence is TGTGCCACCAGCCCCGGGGGACTAGCGGGAGGCAATGAGCAGTTCTTC. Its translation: CATSPGGLAGGNEQFF.

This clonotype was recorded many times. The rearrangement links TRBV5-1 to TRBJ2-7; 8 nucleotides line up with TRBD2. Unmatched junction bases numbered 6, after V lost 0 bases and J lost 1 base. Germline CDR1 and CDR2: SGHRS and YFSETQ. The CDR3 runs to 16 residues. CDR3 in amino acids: CASSLAGAGVSYEQYF. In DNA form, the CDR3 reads TGCGCCAGCAGCTTGGCCGGAGCGGGGGTTTCCTACGAGCAGTACTTC.

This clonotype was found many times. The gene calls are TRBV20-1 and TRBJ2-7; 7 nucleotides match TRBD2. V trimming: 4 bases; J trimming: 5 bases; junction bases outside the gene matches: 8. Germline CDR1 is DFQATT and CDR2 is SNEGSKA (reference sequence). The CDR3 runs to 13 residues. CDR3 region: CSANIGLGNEQYF. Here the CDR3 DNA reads TGCAGTGCTAACATAGGACTAGGGAACGAGCAGTACTTC.

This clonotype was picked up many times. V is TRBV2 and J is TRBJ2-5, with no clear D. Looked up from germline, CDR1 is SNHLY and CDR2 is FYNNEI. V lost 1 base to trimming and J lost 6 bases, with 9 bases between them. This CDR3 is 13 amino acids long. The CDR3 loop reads CASSEDLGKTQYF. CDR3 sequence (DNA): TGTGCCAGCAGTGAAGACCTCGGAAAGACCCAGTACTTC.

Here the CDR3 reads CASSYSTPGRYTEAFF. The CDR3 bases are TGTGCCAGCAGTTACTCGACCCCCGGGAGGTACACTGAAGCTTTCTTT. V and J are TRBV6-6 and TRBJ1-1, with D unresolved. The ends were cut back, 0 bases at V and 3 bases at J, with 14 bases in the middle. CDR1 is MNHNY, CDR2 SVGAGI, per germline (reference sequence). This CDR3 spans 16 amino acids.